Below are 30 T cell receptor beta chains sequenced from a single sample in a study of OX40 agonist ivuxolimab in advanced cancers. The data were produced by immunoSEQ multiplex PCR, yet TCRdb's version contains in-frame clones alone and is incomplete. In the table there are tens of thousands of clones, 84% of which are singletons. Sequenced here: CD4+ or CD8+ T cells sorted from blood, sampled in a trial of the OX40 agonist ivuxolimab. The receptors derive from an adult with an advanced solid tumor such as melanoma, head and neck, liver or kidney cancer.

This clone has just one count. V and J are TRBV9 and TRBJ2-3; D is uncertain. Looked up from germline, CDR1 is SGDLS and CDR2 is YYNGEE. The CDR3 runs 12 residues. The germline V and J ends were trimmed by 4 bases and 5 bases, with 8 bases remaining between them. Written as DNA, the CDR3 is TGTGCCAGCAGCCAGGATTTAGATACGCAGTATTTT. Its translation is CASSQDLDTQYF.

The gene calls are TRBV28 and TRBJ1-4, with 7 bases lining up with TRBD1. CDR3 size: 12 residues. V was pared by 7 bases and J by 8 bases, with 4 bases of the junction left unmatched. Germline CDR1 reads MDHEN; CDR2 reads SYDVKM. The CDR3 sequence: CASIGTAEKLFF. CDR3 in DNA: TGTGCCAGCATTGGGACAGCCGAAAAACTGTTTTTT.

The rearrangement joins TRBV4-3 to TRBJ2-2, with a tentative D call TRBD2 (5 bases). CDR3 length: 16 residues. Trimming shortened V by 0 bases and J by 0 bases, and 8 bases separated the two germline ends. Germline-derived CDR1 and CDR2 are LGHNA and YSLEER. In DNA, the CDR3 is TGCGCCAGCAGCCAAGAGCTAGCCACGAACACCGGGGAGCTGTTTTTT. The encoded protein is CASSQELATNTGELFF.

V is TRBV28 and J is TRBJ2-5; the match to TRBD2 covers 8 bases. Germline values: CDR1 MDHEN, CDR2 SYDVKM. This CDR3 region has 15 residues. V shed 3 bases, J shed 7 bases, and the junction held 10 bases outside the gene matches. The DNA for the CDR3 is TGTGCCAGCAGTTTCCCTAGCGGGCCCCTCGGGACCCAGTACTTC. Amino acids: CASSFPSGPLGTQYF.

This rearrangement joins TRBV18 to TRBJ1-2; 9 positions match TRBD1. CDR3 length: 14 amino acids. J was trimmed by 8 bases and V by 0 bases; bases with no gene match: 4. The germline CDR1 and CDR2 sequences are KGHSH and LQKENI. CDR3 nucleotide sequence: TGTGCCAGCTCACCACCGGGACAGGGATCCGGCTACACCTTC. It codes for CASSPPGQGSGYTF.

The gene calls are TRBV19 and TRBJ2-1; TRBD2 aligns across 7 bases. Germline trimming cut 3 bases from V and 4 bases from J; bases unmatched to any gene: 18. The CDR3 sequence is 19 residues long. Germline V gene data show CDR1 as LNHDA and CDR2 as SQIVND (reference sequence). This CDR3 is CASSIWPSGPAEGYNEQFF. CDR3 bases: TGTGCCAGTAGTATTTGGCCTAGCGGTCCCGCAGAGGGGTACAATGAGCAGTTCTTC.

This clone has a handful of counts. J is TRBJ1-1 and V is TRBV7-3, with D hard to call. This CDR3 has 14 amino acids. V was cut by 2 bases and J by 4 bases, with 11 bases left in between. Per the germline V gene, CDR1 is SGHTA and CDR2 is FQGTGA. The CDR3 region has the DNA TGTGCCAGCAGCTTATTGGGGTTAGGCACTGAAGCTTTCTTT. Amino acids: CASSLLGLGTEAFF.

The rearrangement joins TRBV28 to TRBJ1-5; possible D gene TRBD1, 5 bases. V was trimmed by 4 bases and J by 0 bases, leaving 7 bases between them. CDR1 MDHEN and CDR2 SYDVKM come from the germline V gene. The CDR3 is 14 amino acids. The CDR3 region is CASSWGTSNQPQHF. In nucleotides, the CDR3 is TGTGCCAGCAGTTGGGGGACTAGCAATCAGCCCCAGCATTTT.

V usage is TRBV5-6 and J usage is TRBJ2-7; D gene unclear. The CDR3 sequence is 14 residues long. Germline V CDR1 and CDR2: SGHDT, YYEEEE. Deletions cut 2 bases from V and 6 bases from J, with 15 bases between. The CDR3 loop is CASSFRSARTEQYF. CDR3 nucleotides: TGTGCCAGCAGCTTCCGGTCGGCCAGGACCGAGCAGTACTTC.

This clone appeared a few times. This chain links TRBV6-1 with TRBJ1-3, with 8 bases aligning to TRBD1. There are 15 residues in the CDR3. The germline gives CDR1 MNHNS, CDR2 SASEGT. Trimming removed 6 bases from V and 0 bases from J; junction bases left unmatched: 4. The CDR3 loop is CASRRTGSSGNTIYF. CDR3 nucleotide sequence: TGTGCCAGCAGACGGACAGGGAGCTCTGGAAACACCATATATTTT.

The CDR3 coding sequence is TGTGCCAGCTATACGGGGCTTAACTATGGCTACACCTTC. This sequence encodes CASYTGLNYGYTF. The chain has TRBV2 and TRBJ1-2; a possible D gene is TRBD1 (5 bases). Trimming took off 8 bases at V and 1 base at J, with 11 bases between the two ends. Germline V gene sequence: CDR1 SNHLY, CDR2 FYNNEI. This CDR3 has 13 amino acids.

This chain links TRBV5-1 with TRBJ2-5, with 12 bases identical to TRBD2. Germline lookup yields CDR1 SGHRS and CDR2 YFSETQ. This CDR3 comprises 15 residues. After removal of 4 bases from V and 1 base from J, the junction contained 2 bases not matched to a gene. CDR3 loop: CASSVTSGGQETQYF. As DNA, the CDR3 is TGCGCCAGCAGCGTGACTAGCGGGGGCCAAGAGACCCAGTACTTC. Full variable domain (rest looked up from reference TRBV5-1 and TRBJ2-5): KAGVTQTPRYLIKTRGQQVTLSCSPISGHRSVSWYQQTPGQGLQFLFEYFSETQRNKGNFPGRFSGRQFSNSRSEMNVSTLELGDSALYLCASSVTSGGQETQYFGPGTRLLVL.

The J gene is TRBJ2-7, the V gene TRBV6-6; tentative D call: TRBD1 (7 bases). Per germline, CDR1 MNHNY and CDR2 SVGAGI (reference sequence). Trimming stripped 5 bases from V and 6 bases from J, with 17 bases between. The CDR3 length is 14 residues. Written as DNA, the CDR3 is TGTGCCAGCAGTCGGGAGAGGGGGCTCGGCGAGCAGTACTTC. Its protein product is CASSRERGLGEQYF.

The CDR3 sequence is CASSLDYPDNEQFF. CDR3 nucleotide sequence: TGCGCCAGCAGCTTGGACTATCCCGATAATGAGCAGTTCTTC. The gene calls are TRBV5-1 and TRBJ2-1, with no clear D. This CDR3 has 14 residues. V shed 0 bases and J shed 7 bases, with 11 bases lying between them. CDR1 is SGHRS and CDR2 is YFSETQ in the germline V gene.

This clone was picked up one time. The DNA of the CDR3 is TGTGCCACCTATACCTTTGCCGGAGATACGCAGTATTTT. Translation: CATYTFAGDTQYF. This chain joins TRBV6-5 and TRBJ2-3, with D unresolved. The length of the CDR3 is 13 residues. Trimming shortened V by 10 bases and J by 5 bases, and 16 bases separated the two germline ends. The germline gives CDR1 MNHEY, CDR2 SVGAGI.

The CDR3 loop reads CASSLEYGELFF. The CDR3 DNA reads TGTGCCAGCAGCTTAGAATACGGGGAGCTGTTTTTT. The chain couples TRBV11-2 to TRBJ2-2; D call uncertain. Germline lookup yields CDR1 SGHAT and CDR2 FQNNGV. V was shortened by 0 bases and J by 7 bases, with 3 bases between the two germline ends. This CDR3 spans 12 amino acids.

V and J are TRBV27 and TRBJ2-7, with D unclear. From germline, CDR1 is MNHEY and CDR2 SMNVEV (reference sequence). V dropped 6 bases and J dropped 2 bases, with 8 bases sitting between them. The CDR3 consists of 12 residues. CDR3 sequence reads: CASSRDAYEQYF. The DNA for the CDR3 is TGTGCCAGCAGCCGTGACGCCTACGAGCAGTACTTC.

The chain has TRBV6-5 and TRBJ1-3; the D gene is possibly TRBD1 (6 bases). This CDR3 has 15 amino acids. Germline V gene data show CDR1 as MNHEY and CDR2 as SVGAGI. Trimming cost V 6 bases and J 2 bases, with 14 bases left between them. CDR3 nucleotide sequence: TGTGCCAGCAGCACAGACAGGACTACTGGAAACACCATATATTTT. Protein sequence: CASSTDRTTGNTIYF.

The rearrangement uses TRBV5-4 and TRBJ2-2, with TRBD2 identical over 8 bases. Germline V CDR1 and CDR2: SGHNT, YYREEE (reference sequence). J lost 3 bases, V lost 4 bases, and 5 bases had no gene match. The CDR3 length is 15 residues. CDR3 region: CASSGLSGDTGELFF. The CDR3 DNA reads TGTGCCAGCAGCGGTCTTAGCGGGGACACCGGGGAGCTGTTTTTT.

The chain has TRBV19 and TRBJ1-6, with TRBD1 identical over 7 bases. V lost 5 bases and J lost 5; bases outside the gene matches: 9. This CDR3 has 16 residues. The germline gives CDR1 LNHDA, CDR2 SQIVND (reference sequence). The CDR3 loop reads CASSAQQGNNNSPLHF. The DNA of the CDR3 is TGTGCCAGTAGTGCTCAACAGGGGAATAATAATTCACCCCTCCACTTT.

This clone was seen only a few times. At one end, the junction sequence differs from germline, possibly due to a read error. The genes are TRBV7-2 and TRBJ2-2, with 11 positions matching TRBD1. Germline V lookup: CDR1 SGHTA, CDR2 FQGNSA. The CDR3 is made up of 13 amino acids. The CDR3 sequence: CASSLDGTGGLFF. DNA of the CDR3: TGTGCCAGCAGCTTAGATGGGACAGGGGGGCTGTTTTTT. Full variable domain (rest looked up from reference TRBV7-2 and TRBJ2-2): GAGVSQSPSNKVTEKGKDVELRCDPISGHTALYWYRQSLGQGLEFLIYFQGNSAPDKSGLPSDRFSAERTGGSVSTLTIQRTQQEDSAVYLCASSLDGTGGLFFGEGSRLTVL.

This chain joins TRBV2 and TRBJ1-2; D unresolved. Trimming pared 3 bases from V and 4 bases from J, leaving 12 bases between. This CDR3 region has 14 residues. Germline CDR1 and CDR2: SNHLY and FYNNEI. The CDR3 nucleotides are TGTGCCAGCAGTGAGGCCCGTGACTCCTATGGCTACACCTTC. Protein sequence: CASSEARDSYGYTF.

This clone was detected ten times or more. This chain joins TRBV7-8 and TRBJ2-7; D remains unclear. V lost 2 bases and J lost 6, with 11 bases in between. CDR1 is SGHVS and CDR2 is FQNEAQ in the germline V gene. This CDR3 is built from 13 residues. As DNA, the CDR3 is TGTGCCAGCAGCTTAATTGCTTTTCCCGAGCAGTACTTC. It yields the protein CASSLIAFPEQYF.

The chain employs TRBV27 and TRBJ2-7; 7 bases are shared with TRBD2. The junction had 6 bases not matched to a gene; V was cut back by 4 bases and J by 3 bases. Per germline, CDR1 MNHEY and CDR2 SMNVEV (reference sequence). This CDR3 has 14 amino acids. The CDR3, as DNA: TGTGCCAGCAGTTGGAGCGGGGCGAGCTACGAGCAGTACTTC. Protein: CASSWSGASYEQYF.

The gene calls are TRBV27 and TRBJ2-7; no reliable D call. This CDR3 has 14 residues. Between the trimmed V and J ends, which lost 1 base and 0 bases, there was a span of 7 bases. Per the germline V gene, CDR1 is MNHEY and CDR2 is SMNVEV (reference sequence). The chain's CDR3 is CASSLLRNSYEQYF. DNA of the CDR3: TGTGCCAGCAGTTTATTGCGAAACTCCTACGAGCAGTACTTC.

The rearrangement uses TRBV28 and TRBJ2-1; 12 nucleotides agree with TRBD2. CDR1 and CDR2 (germline): MDHEN, SYDVKM. The V segment lost 3 bases and the J segment 7 bases; nucleotides outside the gene matches: 1. CDR3 length equals 14 residues. The CDR3 nucleotides read TGTGCCAGCAGTTTCGGACTAGCGGGAAATGAGCAGTTCTTC. Its protein is CASSFGLAGNEQFF.

This sequence joins TRBV4-1 and TRBJ2-3; 8 bases line up with TRBD2. The V gene end was trimmed by 0 bases and the J gene end by 8 bases; junction bases not matched to a gene: 13. This CDR3 region has 17 residues. Germline V gene lookup returns CDR1 MGHRA and CDR2 YSYEKL. The CDR3 loop is CASSQERTSGGGATQYF. The CDR3 DNA sequence: TGCGCCAGCAGCCAAGAAAGAACTAGCGGAGGGGGAGCTACGCAGTATTTT.

This rearrangement joins TRBV6-5 to TRBJ1-2; possible D gene TRBD1, 5 bases. The CDR3 is 14 residues long. V shed 6 bases and J shed 6 bases, with 17 bases lying between them. Germline values: CDR1 MNHEY, CDR2 SVGAGI. The CDR3 is CASRGTTGGNGYTF. The CDR3 coding sequence is TGTGCCAGCAGGGGAACTACAGGTGGTAATGGCTACACCTTC.

J is TRBJ2-7 and V is TRBV6-6; TRBD2 agrees at 7 bases. The V segment lost 6 bases and the J segment 0 bases; nucleotides outside the gene matches: 8. This CDR3 region has 15 residues. CDR1 and CDR2 from the germline V gene are MNHNY and SVGAGI (reference sequence). The CDR3 DNA is TGTGCCAGCAGGCCTCTAGCGGCAAGCTCCTACGAGCAGTACTTC. Its protein is CASRPLAASSYEQYF.

V gene TRBV28 combines with J gene TRBJ1-4; D call uncertain. The germline V gene encodes CDR1 MDHEN and CDR2 SYDVKM. The CDR3 is 15 residues long. V lost 6 bases and J 8 bases, leaving 19 bases between the germline ends. The CDR3 sequence is CASSLASGLREKLFF. The DNA of the CDR3 is TGTGCCAGCAGCCTTGCCTCGGGGTTACGCGAAAAACTGTTTTTT.